A single T cell receptor (beta chain) is shown here with its context. Sequencing was performed with immunoSEQ multiplex PCR; in TCRdb, only in-frame clones are kept and a portion is missing. The profile covers 90,000 or so clones, with approximately 95% appearing a single time and around 0.36% taken by the ten largest. Germline values: CDR1 SGDLS, CDR2 YYNGEE. V lost 0 bases to trimming and J lost 1 base, with 12 bases between them. The CDR3 extends over 16 amino acids. This specimen comes from a study of technical replicates of blood from a few donors. The sequenced sample consisted of T cells isolated from PBMCs. The genes are TRBV9 and TRBJ2-3; D may be TRBD2 (6 bases). This TCR was sampled from a human donor in good health. The DNA of the CDR3 is TGTGCCAGCAGCGTAGAGGGCGCGGGGCGCACAGATACGCAGTATTTT. It yields the protein CASSVEGAGRTDTQYF.